This T cell receptor beta chain was captured in a study of shared clonotypes between healthy human individuals. The study, taken as a whole, reports: Measured sharing among donors was expected to vary with sequencing depth.

This CDR3 spans 13 amino acids. Germline V gives CDR1 SGHRS, CDR2 YFSETQ. The V and J ends lost 0 bases and 10 bases respectively, with 13 bases between them. As regards this clone: Its antigen remains unknown.

CD45RO-negative CD8 cells positively selected for CCR7 made up the naive population, which excluded terminally differentiated effector memory CD45RA+ cells. TCRdb's table, derived via immunoSEQ multiplex PCR, lists solely in-frame clones and lacks some. Here the sample spans around 600,000 clones, about 95% being singletons. This receptor was taken from a woman aged 25-40 years in good health. The chain is built from TRBV5-1 and TRBJ1-1; D remains unclear. The specimen was naive CD8+ T cells sorted from blood. DNA of the CDR3: TGCGCCAGCAGCTTGGACGCCAATGGATTAGCTTTCTTT. It codes for CASSLDANGLAFF.